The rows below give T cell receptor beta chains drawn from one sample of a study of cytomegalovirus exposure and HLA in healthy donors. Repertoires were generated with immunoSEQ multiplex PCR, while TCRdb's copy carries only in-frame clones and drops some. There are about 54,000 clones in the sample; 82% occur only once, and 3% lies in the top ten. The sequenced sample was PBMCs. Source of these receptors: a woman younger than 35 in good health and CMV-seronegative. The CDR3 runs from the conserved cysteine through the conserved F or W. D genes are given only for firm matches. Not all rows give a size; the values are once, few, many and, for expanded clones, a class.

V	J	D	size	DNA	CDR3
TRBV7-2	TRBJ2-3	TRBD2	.	TGTGCCAGCAGCCCTGGTAGCGGGGTGCCAGATACGCAGTATTTT	CASSPGSGVPDTQYF
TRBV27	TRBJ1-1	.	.	TGTGCCAGCAGTTTGACCGGGGGGAGGACTGAAGCTTTCTTT	CASSLTGGRTEAFF
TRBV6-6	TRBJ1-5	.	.	TGTGCCAGCAGTTACCCAGGGGAGGGTGGCCAGCCCCAGCATTTT	CASSYPGEGGQPQHF
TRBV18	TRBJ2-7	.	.	TGTGCCAGCTCACAGGGAGGTTCCAGCCCCTTCTACGAGCAGTACTTC	CASSQGGSSPFYEQYF
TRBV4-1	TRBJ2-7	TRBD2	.	TGCGCCAGCAGCCAAGAATTGGGTCAAGCGGGAGGAACCTACGAGCAGTACTTC	CASSQELGQAGGTYEQYF
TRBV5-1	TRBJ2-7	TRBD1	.	TGCGCCAGCAGCGCGGGGACAGGGGGCGGCTACGAGCAGTACTTC	CASSAGTGGGYEQYF
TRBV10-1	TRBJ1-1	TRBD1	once	TGCGCCAGCAGTGAGAATCTCTGGACAGGGTCAGACACTGAAGCTTTCTTT	CASSENLWTGSDTEAFF
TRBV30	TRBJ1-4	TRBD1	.	TGTGCCTGGAGTCCCTCGGACAGGGAAGTTGGAAAACTGTTTTTT	CAWSPSDREVGKLFF
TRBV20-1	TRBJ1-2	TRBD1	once	TGCTCCGGGACAGCAGGCTACACCTTC	CSGTAGYTF
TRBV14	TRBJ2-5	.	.	TGTGCCAGCAGCCAAGGTCTAGTATACGAGACCCAGTACTTC	CASSQGLVYETQYF
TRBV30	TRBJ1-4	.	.	TGTGCCTGGGGGGGGTGGGGTGAAAAACTGTTTTTT	CAWGGWGEKLFF
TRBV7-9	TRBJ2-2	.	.	TGTGCCAGCAGCTTAGTTCCCCTGAACACCGGGGAGCTGTTTTTT	CASSLVPLNTGELFF
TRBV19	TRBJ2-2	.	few	TGTGCCAGTAGAACGAGCCCGGGGGCGAACACCGGGGAGCTGTTTTTT	CASRTSPGANTGELFF
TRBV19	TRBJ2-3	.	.	TGTGCCAGTAGCGATCCAATGAGGGACACAGATACGCAGTATTTT	CASSDPMRDTDTQYF
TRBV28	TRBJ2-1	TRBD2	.	TGTGCCAGCAGTTTCCCCCGCGGGACTAGCGGGAGTCTCTCATACTCCTACAATGAGCAGTTCTTC	CASSFPRGTSGSLSYSYNEQFF
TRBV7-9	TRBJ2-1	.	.	TGTGCCAGCAGCTTATGGGGGGTAAGCTCCTACAATGAGCAGTTCTTC	CASSLWGVSSYNEQFF
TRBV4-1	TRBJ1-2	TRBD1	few	TGCGCCAGCAGCCGGGGTAGGGACAGGGTAGGGAGTGGCTACACCTTC	CASSRGRDRVGSGYTF
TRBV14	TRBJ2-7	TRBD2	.	TGTGCCAGCAGCCAGGCTATTACTAGCGGGAGCTCCTACGAGCAGTACTTC	CASSQAITSGSSYEQYF
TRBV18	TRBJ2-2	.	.	TGTGCCAGCTGCCCGGACGCCGGGAGCACCGGGGAGCTGTTTTTT	CASCPDAGSTGELFF
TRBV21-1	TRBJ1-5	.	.	TGTGCCAGCAGCAAGGGGGCGCATCAGCCCCAGCATTTT	CASSKGAHQPQHF
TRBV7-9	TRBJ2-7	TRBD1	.	TGTGCCAGCAGCTTGACTTACGGGACAGTGAATCCCTACGAGCAGTACTTC	CASSLTYGTVNPYEQYF
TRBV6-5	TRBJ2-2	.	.	TGTGCCAGCAGCCCTTTTGCCGGGGAGCTGTTTTTT	CASSPFAGELFF
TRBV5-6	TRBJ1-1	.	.	TGTGCCAGCAGCTTTATGTCCGAAGCTTTCTTT	CASSFMSEAFF
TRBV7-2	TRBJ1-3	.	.	TGTGCCAGCAGCCCGAGGTCCTCTGGAAACACCATATATTTT	CASSPRSSGNTIYF
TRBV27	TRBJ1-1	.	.	TGTGCCAGCAGTTACAACCCGAACACTGAAGCTTTCTTT	CASSYNPNTEAFF
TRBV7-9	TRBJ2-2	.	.	TGTGCCAGCAGCTTACGTTGGGAGAACAGCCTCACCGGGGAGCTGTTTTTT	CASSLRWENSLTGELFF
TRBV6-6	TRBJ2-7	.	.	TGTGCCAGCAGTTACTCGTGGGAGCCGCGGACCGGCGAGCAGTACTTC	CASSYSWEPRTGEQYF
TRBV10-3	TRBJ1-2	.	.	TGTGCCATCAGTGAGGGCTCGGGAGGAAGTACCTTC	CAISEGSGGSTF
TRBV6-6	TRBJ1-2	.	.	TGTGCCAGCAGTCTTATAATAGAGGGCCGTGATGGCTACACCTTC	CASSLIIEGRDGYTF
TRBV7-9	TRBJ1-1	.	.	TGTGCCAGCAGCTTGCAGGCAGGGAACACTGAAGCTTTCTTT	CASSLQAGNTEAFF
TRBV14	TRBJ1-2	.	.	TGTGCCAGCAGCCAGTTTAAGGCAGGGAGGGCATATGGCTACACCTTC	CASSQFKAGRAYGYTF
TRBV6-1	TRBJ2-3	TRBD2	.	TGTGCCAGCAGTGCCGGGACTAGCGCGCCACGGCGTACTACGCAGTATTTT	CASSAGTSAPRRTTQYF
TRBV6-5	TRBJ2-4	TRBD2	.	TGTGCCAGCAGTTCCCCAGCGGGGGCAAACAGTCAGTACTTC	CASSSPAGANSQYF
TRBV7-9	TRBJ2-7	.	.	TGTGCCAGCAGCCCCCCGGAGCGGCCTACCATATACGAGCAGTACTTC	CASSPPERPTIYEQYF
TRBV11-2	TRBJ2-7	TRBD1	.	TGTGCCAGCAGCTTAGTCCCGGGACAGTCCTACGAGCAGTACTTC	CASSLVPGQSYEQYF
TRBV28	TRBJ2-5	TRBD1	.	TGTGCCAGCAGCAGGGACAGGGTAGAGACCCAGTACTTC	CASSRDRVETQYF
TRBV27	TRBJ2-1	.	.	TGTGCCAGCAGTCGTAAAACAGTGAGGGACTCCTACAATGAGCAGTTCTTC	CASSRKTVRDSYNEQFF
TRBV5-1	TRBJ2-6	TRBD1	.	TGCGCCAGCAGCCCTGGGACAGGAATCTCTGGGGCCAACGTCCTGACTTTC	CASSPGTGISGANVLTF
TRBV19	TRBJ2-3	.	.	TGTGCCAGTAGTCCGGGATTCACAGATACGCAGTATTTT	CASSPGFTDTQYF
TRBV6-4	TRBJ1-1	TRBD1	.	TGTGCCAGCAGCCCCGGGACAGAAAACACTGAAGCTTTCTTT	CASSPGTENTEAFF
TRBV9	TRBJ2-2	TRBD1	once	TGTGCCAGCAGCCCCACACAGGGGGCAGGCCCACGAGGGGAGCTGTTTTTT	CASSPTQGAGPRGELFF